This TCR beta chain derives from a study of blood T cell repertoires in COVID-19. The CDR3 extends over 19 amino acids. Looked up from germline, CDR1 is SGHVS and CDR2 is FQNEAQ. Trimming cost V 0 bases and J 5 bases; bases outside gene matches: 7. Here immunoSEQ multiplex PCR was the method, and the copy in TCRdb shows in-frame clones only, minus some. The table includes about 140,000 clones, 88% detected once. The chain is built from TRBV7-8 and TRBJ2-2, with 15 bases matching TRBD2. The sequence was collected from a man aged 70-80 years with acute or convalescent COVID-19. Material: peripheral blood. The CDR3: CASSLAWTSGRAHTGELFF. DNA for the CDR3: TGTGCCAGCAGCTTAGCCTGGACTAGCGGGAGGGCCCATACCGGGGAGCTGTTTTTT.